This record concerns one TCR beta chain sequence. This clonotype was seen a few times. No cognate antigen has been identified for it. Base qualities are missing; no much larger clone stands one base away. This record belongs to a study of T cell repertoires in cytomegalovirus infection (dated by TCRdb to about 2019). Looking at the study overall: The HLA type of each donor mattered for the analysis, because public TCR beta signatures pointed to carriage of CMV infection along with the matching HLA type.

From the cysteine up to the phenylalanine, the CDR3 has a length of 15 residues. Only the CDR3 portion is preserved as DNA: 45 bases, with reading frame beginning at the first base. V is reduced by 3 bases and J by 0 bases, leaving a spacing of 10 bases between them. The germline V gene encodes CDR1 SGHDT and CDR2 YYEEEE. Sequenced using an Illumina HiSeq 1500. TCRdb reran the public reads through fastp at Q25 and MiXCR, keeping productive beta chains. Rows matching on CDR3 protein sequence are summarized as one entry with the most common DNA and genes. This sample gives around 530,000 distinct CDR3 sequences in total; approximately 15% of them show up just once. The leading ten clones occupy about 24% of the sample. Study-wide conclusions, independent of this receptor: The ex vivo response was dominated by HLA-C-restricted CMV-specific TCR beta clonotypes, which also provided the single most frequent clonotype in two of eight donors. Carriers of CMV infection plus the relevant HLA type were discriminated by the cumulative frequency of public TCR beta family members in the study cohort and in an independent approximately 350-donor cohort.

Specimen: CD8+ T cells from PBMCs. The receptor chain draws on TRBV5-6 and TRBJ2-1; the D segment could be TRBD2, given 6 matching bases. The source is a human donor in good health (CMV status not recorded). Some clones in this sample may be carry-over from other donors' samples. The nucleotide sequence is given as TGTGCCAGCAGCTCGGGACTCGGCTCCTACAATGAGCAGTTCTTC. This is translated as CASSSGLGSYNEQFF.